This T cell receptor beta chain came from a study of OX40 agonist ivuxolimab in advanced cancers. About the study: Having had anti-PD-1, anti-PD-L1 or anti-CTLA-4 therapy before was allowed, and more than 35% had some. General study points: CD4+ T cells averaged fewer expanded clones than CD8+ T cells.

The germline gives CDR1 SNHLY, CDR2 FYNNEI. The V and J ends lost 3 bases and 4 bases, in that order; junction bases with no gene match: 11. The CDR3 length is 16 residues. For this clone: Its antigen is as yet unknown.

Sequencing was performed with immunoSEQ multiplex PCR; in TCRdb, only in-frame clones are kept and a portion is missing. The data contain fewer than 55,000 clones, just under 90% of them singletons. This material consisted of CD4+ or CD8+ T cells sorted from blood, taken in a trial of the OX40 agonist ivuxolimab. The genes are TRBV2 and TRBJ1-2; 7 bases are shared with TRBD1. This receptor was taken from an adult with an advanced solid tumor such as melanoma, head and neck, liver or kidney cancer. The CDR3 nucleotides are TGTGCCAGCAGTGATTCGGCCACAGGGGTTGGCTATGGCTACACCTTC. As protein: CASSDSATGVGYGYTF.